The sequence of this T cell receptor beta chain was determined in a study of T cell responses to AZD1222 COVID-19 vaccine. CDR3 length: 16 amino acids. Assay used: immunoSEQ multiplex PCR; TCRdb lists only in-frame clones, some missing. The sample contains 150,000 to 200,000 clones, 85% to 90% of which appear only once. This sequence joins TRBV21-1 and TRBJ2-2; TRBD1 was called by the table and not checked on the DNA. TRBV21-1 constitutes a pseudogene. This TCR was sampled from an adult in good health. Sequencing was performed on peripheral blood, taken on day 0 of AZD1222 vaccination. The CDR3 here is CASSKEGQGFTGELFF. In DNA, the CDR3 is TGTGCCAGCAGCAAAGAGGGACAGGGGTTCACCGGGGAGCTGTTTTTT.